This T cell receptor (beta chain) was retrieved from a study of T cell responses to AZD1222 COVID-19 vaccine. V dropped 3 bases and J dropped 1 base, with 14 bases sitting between them. The CDR3 is 15 amino acids. Germline V gives CDR1 SGDLS, CDR2 YYNGEE. Study-wide results and limits: CD4 TCRs associated with vaccination spanned spike, dominating at 160-218 and 743-854. Donors were chiefly white British, with a greater number of females, and clonal diversity was perhaps underestimated. Spike-specific TCR breadth and depth were elevated following two AZD1222 doses.

Clones were read by immunoSEQ multiplex PCR, and TCRdb kept only the in-frame ones, dropping some. The sample comprises over 95,000 clones, roughly 86% of which are singletons, and roughly 15% rests with the top ten. Concerning this clone: The antigen is unknown.

This TCR was sampled from an adult who received the AZD1222 COVID-19 vaccine. The rearrangement links TRBV9 to TRBJ2-7; tentatively, D is TRBD1 or TRBD2 (6 bases each). This specimen consisted of peripheral blood, obtained 28 days after the second AZD1222 dose. Here the CDR3 reads CASSGTRGGSYEQYF. The CDR3 nucleotides are TGTGCCAGCAGCGGGACCAGGGGAGGATCCTACGAGCAGTACTTC.